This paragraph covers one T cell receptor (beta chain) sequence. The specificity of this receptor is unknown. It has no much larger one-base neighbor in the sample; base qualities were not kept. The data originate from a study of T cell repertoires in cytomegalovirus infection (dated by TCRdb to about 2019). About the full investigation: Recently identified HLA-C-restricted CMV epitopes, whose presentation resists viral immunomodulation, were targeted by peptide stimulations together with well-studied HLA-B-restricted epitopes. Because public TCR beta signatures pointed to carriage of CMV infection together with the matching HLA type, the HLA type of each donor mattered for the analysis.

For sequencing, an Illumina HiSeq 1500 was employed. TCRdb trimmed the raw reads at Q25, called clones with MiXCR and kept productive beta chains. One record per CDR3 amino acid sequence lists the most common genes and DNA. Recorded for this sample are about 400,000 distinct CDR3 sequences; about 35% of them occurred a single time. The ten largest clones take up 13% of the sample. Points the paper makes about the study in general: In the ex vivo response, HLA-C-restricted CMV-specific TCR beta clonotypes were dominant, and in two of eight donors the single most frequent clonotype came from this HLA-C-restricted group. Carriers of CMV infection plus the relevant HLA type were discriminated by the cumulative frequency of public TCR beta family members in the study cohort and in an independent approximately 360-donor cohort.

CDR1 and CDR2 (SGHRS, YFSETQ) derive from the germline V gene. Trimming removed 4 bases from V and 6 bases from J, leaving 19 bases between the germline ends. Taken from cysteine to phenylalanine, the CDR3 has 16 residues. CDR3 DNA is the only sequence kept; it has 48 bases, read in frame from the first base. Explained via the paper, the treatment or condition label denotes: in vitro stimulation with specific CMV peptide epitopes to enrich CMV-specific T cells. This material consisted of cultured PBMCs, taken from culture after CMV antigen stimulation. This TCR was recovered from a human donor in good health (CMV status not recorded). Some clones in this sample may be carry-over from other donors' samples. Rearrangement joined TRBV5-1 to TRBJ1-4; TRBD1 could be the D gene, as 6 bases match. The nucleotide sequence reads TGCGCCAGCAGCCTTCGGGGGCCCGGGCCAGATGAAAAACTGTTTTTT. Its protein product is CASSLRGPGPDEKLFF.